The TCR beta chain under discussion was sequenced for a study of cytomegalovirus exposure and HLA in healthy donors (dated by TCRdb to 2016 to 2017). Regarding the research as a whole: In an earlier analysis of some 610 of the donors, 276 Gb of sequence data and about 110 million unique TCR beta sequences from about 190 million T cells were reported. An early release covering 550 to 700 HLA-typed donors comprised roughly 300 gigabases of sequencing data and approximately 80 million unique TCR sequences. The genetic ancestry cluster associated with self-reported Caucasian donors included approximately 85% of the roughly 360 genotyped donors. The aim of the study was to test whether cataloging public T cell receptors could identify signatures of past pathogen exposure. The study profiled the T cell repertoires of 550 to 700 subjects by immunosequencing and related them to cytomegalovirus serostatus. In addition to the first cohort of roughly 700 subjects, a separate validation cohort of 130 or so different subjects was used. To predict cytomegalovirus infection status, the study brought together high-throughput TCR immunosequencing, statistical association of individual TCRs with disease status, and machine learning. A later analysis re-analyzed previously published TCR beta repertoires from roughly 600 donors and added high-resolution HLA genotyping to study TCR occurrence patterns. In the later analysis, no new phenotypic data were used to find candidate immune exposures; instead, reliance was placed on TCR beta sequences and their occurrence across donors. An earlier analysis of 500 to 650 of the donors applied high-throughput TCR beta sequencing to assess whether each TCR beta V gene segment acted as functional or pseudogenic. Donor age, sex, ethnicity and CMV serostatus were compiled together with the repertoire data. A later genetic analysis used genome-wide SNP genotypes for about 60% of the roughly 670 donors, treating that subset as a discovery cohort. All discovery cohort repertoires had been generated using a single sequencing platform. Class I and class II HLA loci were covered by the typing at four-digit resolution. The number of donors typed differed by locus, with about 629-630 for A, B, C, DRB1 and DQB1, around 520 for DQA1, 600 to 610 for DPA1, and some 450 for DPB1. A handful of DR-DQ haplotypes were handled as single units for association and clustering because linkage in the cohort was strong. On average, roughly 250,000 unique TCR beta nucleotide sequences were sequenced per donor among some 420 genotyped donors of the cohort, with about 19% of those sequences being non-productive.

The library was generated by the immunoSEQ multiplex PCR assay. For the multiplex PCR, a mixture combining 60 forward primers for TCR Vbeta segments and 13 reverse primers for TCR Jbeta segments was used. The CDR3 region of rearranged TCR beta genes was amplified from genomic DNA by a multiplex PCR assay. The amplified TCR beta libraries were sequenced on the Illumina HiSeq System as 87-base-pair reads. The study's own analysis went as follows. A later analysis counted tens of millions of unique TCR beta chains across the 600 to 850 repertoires, and 10 million to 11 million of these chains were shared by at least two donors. To remove PCR and sequencing errors, raw reads were error-corrected and collapsed into unique sequences using a nearest-neighbor algorithm that merged closely related sequences. CDR3 sequences were aligned to IMGT reference sequences to assign V, D and J gene segments. For a sequence to be retained, a match of at least six nucleotides was required to both a V gene segment and a J gene segment. Rearrangements were called productive when the CDR3 lacked stop codons and stayed in frame with V and J; all others were non-productive. Following IMGT convention, CDR3 was defined as the stretch from the second conserved V-encoded cysteine to the conserved J-encoded phenylalanine. In an earlier analysis of around 540 of the donors, sequences lacking an unambiguous match to a single V gene segment were excluded. In an earlier analysis of around 590 of the donors, a V segment was called functional when productive rearrangements were above 56.7%, and segregating when the standard deviation between donors exceeded 5%. A statistical classification framework was developed to diagnose cytomegalovirus status using the catalog of TCR beta chain sequences. In a later analysis, V and J genes were assigned by comparing TCR nucleotide sequences against IMGT/GENE-DB human TR gene sequences. In a later analysis, CDR3 sequences and most-parsimonious VDJ recombination scenarios were assigned using the TCRdist pipeline. A later analysis defined each TCR beta chain by its CDR3 amino acid sequence plus V-gene family, and excluded reads lacking a unique V-gene family. In a later analysis, 450 to 600 highly shared, low-generation-probability nucleotide sequences were removed to address suspected cross-contamination and a sequencing artifact. A later analysis calculated a clonal expansion index for each public chain from normalized within-repertoire ranks of inferred template counts. In a later analysis, generation probabilities were computed with a VDJ recombination model fitted to out-of-frame rearrangements, and the resulting probabilities were checked against IGoR. In a later analysis, hypergeometric tests were used to score TCR-TCR, TCR-HLA and TCR-CMV co-occurrence, with a repertoire-size bias correction applied to TCR pairs. To estimate false discovery rates, a later analysis permuted the HLA or CMV assignments 20 times. A later analysis grouped co-occurring TCRs with DBSCAN, adding TCRdist sequence similarity when clustering within HLA-allele-positive subsets. Co-occurrence clustering excluded repertoires with fewer than 30,000 or more than 120,000 public chains, plus five with anomalous nucleotide sharing. The immuneACCESS repertoire file appears here via TCRdb, limited to in-frame rearrangements. These files lack a portion of the clones; in checked studies, under half of the deficit traces to unresolved V genes, and the cause of the others is not known. V and J calls and clone size are copied from that table; D and trimming were computed from the DNA. Across this sample there are under 100,000 clones, with 80% to 85% seen only once. The biggest ten clones account for less than 4.5% of the sample.

To note about this clone: Its antigen is currently not known. There are no base qualities to consult, and no much larger clone falls within one base.

V trim: 5 bases; J trim: 2 bases; unmatched bases: 6. Spanning cysteine to phenylalanine, the CDR3 consists of 14 amino acids. Of the read, only the CDR3 DNA is kept; its 42 bases are in frame from base 1. CDR1 is given as SGHTA and CDR2 as FQGNSA, both from the germline V gene. The cohort was made up of approximately 670 healthy bone marrow donors. At the time of sampling, all cohort members were nominally healthy, though unrecorded immune exposures were likely present. The donor was CMV seropositive and was included in the group of some 290 seropositive cohort members. A peripheral blood sample was collected from each donor, and TCR beta sequencing was performed on peripheral blood mononuclear cells. Genomic DNA was extracted from the blood cell samples with the Qiagen DNeasy Blood Extraction Kit. What the study reported, not specific to this receptor: A further reported finding was that TCR beta sequences accurately predicted the HLA-A and HLA-B alleles for most subjects in the first cohort. While some public TCRs were present in many individuals, most TCR sequences turned up only very rarely across donors. Because some donors lacked HLA typing at each locus, the association tests relied only on the typed subset. The study gave a list of 150 to 200 TCR beta chains associated with cytomegalovirus. According to a later analysis, TCR association rates differed among HLA loci, with DRB1 alleles showing the most associated TCRs and HLA-C alleles showing the fewest. Broadly in line with IMGT annotations, most TCR beta V segments showed up in productive rearrangements about 87% or about 30% of the time in an earlier analysis of a few hundred of the donors. The only immune exposure information available for the cohort was CMV serostatus. In a later analysis, 15,000 to 20,000 TCR beta sequences were associated with specific HLA alleles at a false discovery rate of 0.05. A later genetic analysis associated a missense DCLRE1C variant with V-gene and J-gene trimming of TCR beta chains, and an independent cohort replicated the association. Correlated functional status among segregating V segments might reflect linkage disequilibrium, but an unknown experimental factor could not be ruled out. Several of the top co-occurrence clusters appeared to be linked to parvovirus B19, influenza, CMV and Epstein-Barr virus, according to a later analysis. A later analysis found that most CMV-associated TCR beta chains appeared HLA-restricted, with HLA associations seemingly driven largely by CMV exposure. Because counts were too low, seventeen rarely observed V segments, including chromosome 9 orphons, were excluded from the earlier analysis of 587 of the donors. Some IMGT-functional V segments, including TRBV6-2 and TRBV6-3, could not be told apart with the 87-base-pair reads, so those segments were excluded. The authors suggested that the approach could potentially be extended to other disease states and immunological phenotypes. Compared with the 666-donor mean, donors in an Asian-associated ancestry cluster had fewer N-insertions in productive TCRs, according to a later genetic analysis. A cluster of highly shared sequence variants was judged likely to represent a technical artifact of the sequencing pipeline. Only TCR beta chains were sequenced in this cohort, and the absence of alpha or paired-chain data limited detectable features. A later analysis found that HLA-associated TCR beta chains were more clonally expanded and had lower generation probabilities than equally common non-associated chains. In vitro tests confirmed that a few of the cytomegalovirus-associated TCR beta chains recognize cytomegalovirus antigens. Sequencing depth was assumed to be roughly uniform across donors in the presence/absence analyses, though that assumption may not hold. Cytomegalovirus status was reported to be diagnosed by the classifier with high specificity and sensitivity in both the original and validation cohorts. Strong co-occurrence of HLA alleles, especially DR and DQ, made assigning TCR associations to individual alleles difficult.

The V and J genes are TRBV7-2 and TRBJ2-7; 7 bases in the junction line up with TRBD1. Sequencing was performed on PBMCs. This clonotype originated in a woman between 70 and 85 years old in good health and CMV-seropositive. The CDR3 corresponds to CASSPPGTAYEQYF. The sequenced DNA is TGTGCCAGCAGCCCCCCCGGGACAGCCTACGAGCAGTACTTC.